This entry is about one TCR beta chain. What it binds is unknown. The CDR3 sequence is 15 residues long. V lost 4 bases, J lost 6 bases, and 8 bases stayed unmatched. Germline CDR1 reads SGHTA; CDR2 reads FQGNSA. Some clones are missing from TCRdb's copy, which holds only in-frame ones; the method was immunoSEQ multiplex PCR. Among 40,000 or so clones, roughly 80% were seen once, and the ten largest hold 21%. This entry is derived from a study of OX40 agonist ivuxolimab in advanced cancers. Turning to the study itself: An agonistic human IgG2 monoclonal antibody against OX40 (CD134) was given.

Enrollment shut out patients with autoimmune disease history or systemic immunosuppression. Samples of blood were obtained at baseline, on cycle 4 day 1, and on cycle 7 day 1. General observations from the study: The study found that CD8+ T cells averaged more expanded clones than CD4+.

Sequencing was performed on CD4+ or CD8+ T cells sorted from blood, taken in a trial of the OX40 agonist ivuxolimab. The TCR comes from an adult with an advanced solid tumor such as melanoma, head and neck, liver or kidney cancer. This chain uses TRBV7-2 with TRBJ2-7, with 11 bases aligning to TRBD2. In DNA form, the CDR3 reads TGTGCCAGCAGCTCACGAACTAGCGGGAGACCCGAGCAGTACTTC. It specifies CASSSRTSGRPEQYF.